The clone carrying this TCR beta chain was seen only once. Its specificity is not known. A read error may be the cause here, since a much bigger clone is one base away. The data stem from a study of blood T cells in healthy people across ages. General study points: Naive T cell percentage and TCR beta diversity correlated strongly.

The use of a sample-barcoded 5' primer and a J-beta primer mix characterized a second PCR of 7 to 11 cycles. TCRdb reprocessed the 5' RACE reads via MiXCR and lists one record per CDR3 protein. The sample carries more than 1 million distinct CDR3 sequences, around 43% recorded once. The V gene end was trimmed by 1 base and the J gene end by 3 bases; junction bases not matched to a gene: 8. CDR3 length: 16 amino acids. Per the germline V gene, CDR1 is SGHVS and CDR2 is FNYEAQ. The donors, all healthy, were Caucasians living in Russia, aged about 6 to 90. Material: blood. The rearrangement joins TRBV7-6 to TRBJ2-7; 8 bases are a match to TRBD2. The receptor comes from a woman aged 55-70 years in good health. This chain's CDR3 is CASSLGPAGGNYEQYF. DNA for the CDR3: TGTGCCAGCAGCTTAGGGCCGGCGGGGGGAAACTACGAGCAGTACTTC.